This TCR beta chain was recorded in a study of blood T cell repertoires in COVID-19. Study information: Collection of acute and convalescent COVID-19 samples took place in the United States, Italy and Spain.

Seattle's enrolled individuals joined amid active infection and were then monitored longitudinally. There are 16 residues in the CDR3. The J segment lost 5 bases and the V segment lost 0 bases, leaving 4 bases of the junction unmatched. CDR1 LGHNA and CDR2 YSLEER come from the germline V gene. Libraries were prepared by immunoSEQ multiplex PCR; TCRdb keeps only in-frame clonotypes and omits some of them. The data contain roughly 150,000 clones, around 90% of them singletons. This rearrangement joins TRBV4-3 to TRBJ2-2; 9 bases match TRBD2. This sequence originates from a man aged 18 to 30 with COVID-19, enrolled during active disease. The sequenced material came from peripheral blood. The CDR3 here is CASSQEGGRGTGELFF. The CDR3 bases are TGCGCCAGCAGCCAAGAGGGCGGGAGGGGTACCGGGGAGCTGTTTTTT.